This T cell receptor (beta chain) was obtained from a study of OX40 agonist ivuxolimab in advanced cancers. General study results and limits: Both blood CD4+ and CD8+ T cells showed clonal growth by week 6 at 0.1 to 3.0 mg/kg.

This clone was observed a single time. As yet, its antigen is unknown. The V end was cut by 4 bases, the J end by 5 bases, with 15 bases between. From germline, CDR1 is MNHEY and CDR2 SVGAGI. This CDR3 comprises 14 residues. Clones were read by immunoSEQ multiplex PCR, and TCRdb kept only the in-frame ones, dropping some. The sample has about 46,000 clones; 75% to 90% are singletons. Sequenced here: CD4+ or CD8+ T cells sorted from blood, sampled in a trial of the OX40 agonist ivuxolimab. The source is an adult with an advanced solid tumor such as melanoma, head and neck, liver or kidney cancer. The chain links TRBV6-5 to TRBJ2-7; D is perhaps TRBD2 (6 bases). The CDR3: CASSSPGLQNEQYF. For the CDR3, the DNA is TGTGCCAGCAGTTCCCCGGGACTGCAGAACGAGCAGTACTTC.